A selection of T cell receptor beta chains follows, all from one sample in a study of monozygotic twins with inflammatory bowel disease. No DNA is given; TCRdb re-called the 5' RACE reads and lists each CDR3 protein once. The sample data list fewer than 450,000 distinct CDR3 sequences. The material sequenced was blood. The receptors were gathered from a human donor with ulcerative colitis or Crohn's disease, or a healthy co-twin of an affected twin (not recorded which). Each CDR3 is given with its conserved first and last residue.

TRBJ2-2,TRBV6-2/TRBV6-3,CASSYGLTNTGELFF
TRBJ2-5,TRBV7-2,CASSFRKGRETQYF
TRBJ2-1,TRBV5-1,CASSSTLNGNEQFF
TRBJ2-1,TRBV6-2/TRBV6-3,CASSYSTTGGIIYNEQFF
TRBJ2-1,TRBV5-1,CASSLARAGQGDEQFF
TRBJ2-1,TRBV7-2,CASSLVGTASYNEQFF
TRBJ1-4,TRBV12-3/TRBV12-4,CASSPRDRGEKLFF
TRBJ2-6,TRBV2,CASVISGANVLTF
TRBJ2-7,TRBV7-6,CASSIGGGLYEQYF
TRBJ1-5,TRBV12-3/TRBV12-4,CASKGTGVGNQPQHF
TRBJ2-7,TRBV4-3,CASSQGLGQGRYEQYF
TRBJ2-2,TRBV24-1,CATSSQGQGTNTGELFF
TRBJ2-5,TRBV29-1,CSVGPAGTQYF
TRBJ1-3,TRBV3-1,CASSQRTGPGNTIYF
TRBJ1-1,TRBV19,CASSRQTPNTEAFF
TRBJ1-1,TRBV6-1,CASTDTLRNTEAFF
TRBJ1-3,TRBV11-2,CASSLRFGEVYVEKRNTIYF
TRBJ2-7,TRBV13,CASSLSMRGWEQYF
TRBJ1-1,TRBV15,CATSRETNTEAFF
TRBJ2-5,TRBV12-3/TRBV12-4,CASSFKGDETQYF
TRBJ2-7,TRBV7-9,CASSWDNYYEQYF
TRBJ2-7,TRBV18,CASSRRQTSSYEQYF
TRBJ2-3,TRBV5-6,CATQGFSTDTQYF
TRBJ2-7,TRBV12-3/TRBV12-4,CASSFPRGRRSYEQYF
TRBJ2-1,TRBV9,CASSAGTLNEQFF